The rows below give T cell receptor beta chains drawn from one sample of a study of blood T cell repertoires in COVID-19. Sequencing was performed with immunoSEQ multiplex PCR; in TCRdb, only in-frame clones are kept and a portion is missing. The sample yields approximately 110,000 clones, around 81% seen once. The sample consisted of peripheral blood. Receptor source: a man older than 75 with acute or convalescent COVID-19. The CDR3 runs from the conserved cysteine through the conserved F or W. The D gene is left open where the match is weak. The size field is filled for only some rows; it gives once, few, many or a size class.

J: TRBJ2-7; V: TRBV2; D: TRBD2; size: .; DNA: TGTGCCAGCAGTAAATCTACTCAGTATACTAGCGGGCAGCGCTACGAGCAGTACTTC; CDR3: CASSKSTQYTSGQRYEQYF
J: TRBJ1-1; V: TRBV5-1; D: .; size: .; DNA: TGCGCCAGCAGCTTGGACAGCATGAACACTGAAGCTTTCTTT; CDR3: CASSLDSMNTEAFF
J: TRBJ1-2; V: TRBV9; D: .; size: .; DNA: TGTGCCAGCAGCGCCCAACAGGGAAACTATGGCTACACCTTC; CDR3: CASSAQQGNYGYTF
J: TRBJ1-5; V: TRBV30; D: .; size: .; DNA: TGTGCCGCCAAAACCCGTCAGGGGCGTCAGCCCCAGCATTTT; CDR3: CAAKTRQGRQPQHF
J: TRBJ1-1; V: TRBV12-3/TRBV12-4; D: .; size: .; DNA: TGTGCCAGCAGCCTGAGTATGAACACTGAAGCTTTCTTT; CDR3: CASSLSMNTEAFF
J: TRBJ1-1; V: TRBV6-5; D: .; size: .; DNA: TGTGCCAGCCGCAGGGGAGGGTACACTGAAGCTTTCTTT; CDR3: CASRRGGYTEAFF
J: TRBJ2-7; V: TRBV18; D: TRBD1; size: .; DNA: TGTGCCAGCTCCCCCCGGGACAGGGGCTACGAGCAGTACTTC; CDR3: CASSPRDRGYEQYF
J: TRBJ2-7; V: TRBV2; D: TRBD1; size: .; DNA: TGTGCCAGCAGTGGACAGGGTTTAAAATACGAGCAGTACTTC; CDR3: CASSGQGLKYEQYF
J: TRBJ1-3; V: TRBV4-1; D: TRBD1; size: .; DNA: TGCGCCAGCAGCCAAGATCAGGGGGCGTCTGGAAACACCATATATTTT; CDR3: CASSQDQGASGNTIYF
J: TRBJ1-2; V: TRBV5-1; D: .; size: .; DNA: TGCGCCAGCAGCCGGACTGACAACTATGGCTACACCTTC; CDR3: CASSRTDNYGYTF
J: TRBJ1-3; V: TRBV6-1; D: .; size: .; DNA: TGTGCCAGCAGTGAAGGGGCCACCATATATTTT; CDR3: CASSEGATIYF
J: TRBJ1-6; V: TRBV3-1/TRBV3-2; D: TRBD1; size: .; DNA: TGTGCCAGCGACAGGGGTTTGGGTGGTTCACCCCTCCACTTT; CDR3: CASDRGLGGSPLHF
J: TRBJ1-6; V: TRBV7-9; D: .; size: once; DNA: TGTGCCAGCAGCTCCGACAGTTTGACGGACTCCTATAATTCACCCCTCCACTTT; CDR3: CASSSDSLTDSYNSPLHF
J: TRBJ1-5; V: TRBV7-2; D: .; size: .; DNA: TGTGCCAGCAGCTTTTCGACAGCTAGCAATCAGCCCCAGCATTTT; CDR3: CASSFSTASNQPQHF
J: TRBJ1-1; V: TRBV28; D: .; size: .; DNA: TGTGCCAGCAAAAGCGACAGCTTACTCATGAACACTGAAGCTTTCTTT; CDR3: CASKSDSLLMNTEAFF
J: TRBJ2-7; V: TRBV18; D: TRBD1; size: few; DNA: TGTGCCAGCTCACCCGCATTTAGACAGGGGCAGGTCCAGTACTTC; CDR3: CASSPAFRQGQVQYF
J: TRBJ2-1; V: TRBV7-2; D: .; size: .; DNA: TGTGCCAGCAGCTTAGCCGCGCCGAGGGCCATGCCGTTCTTC; CDR3: CASSLAAPRAMPFF
J: TRBJ2-4; V: TRBV6-5; D: TRBD1; size: few; DNA: TGTGCCAGCACCTGGACAGGAATAGCCAAAAACATTCAGTACTTC; CDR3: CASTWTGIAKNIQYF
J: TRBJ2-1; V: TRBV28; D: .; size: .; DNA: TGTGCCAGCAGGCAACAGGGATATGAGCAGTTCTTC; CDR3: CASRQQGYEQFF
J: TRBJ1-1; V: TRBV12-3/TRBV12-4; D: .; size: .; DNA: TGTGCCAGCACCCCAGGGCCAGGGGCTGAAGCTTTCTTT; CDR3: CASTPGPGAEAFF
J: TRBJ1-1; V: TRBV7-3; D: .; size: .; DNA: TGTGCCAGCAGCTTAGGGAGGGGTGGTGACACTGAAGCTTTCTTT; CDR3: CASSLGRGGDTEAFF
J: TRBJ1-1; V: TRBV27; D: .; size: .; DNA: TGTGCCAGCTTCACAGGGTTTGGGAACACTGAAGCTTTCTTT; CDR3: CASFTGFGNTEAFF
J: TRBJ2-7; V: TRBV6-1; D: .; size: .; DNA: TGTGCCAGCAGTGAAAGGGCAGCGGAGTTTTACGAGCAGTACTTC; CDR3: CASSERAAEFYEQYF
J: TRBJ2-6; V: TRBV7-9; D: .; size: .; DNA: TGTGCCAGCAGCTTGCGGGATCCTGGGGCCAACGTCCTGACTTTC; CDR3: CASSLRDPGANVLTF
J: TRBJ1-6; V: TRBV15; D: TRBD1; size: .; DNA: TGTGCCACCAGCAGAACCGGGACAGGGAATTCACCCCTCCACTTT; CDR3: CATSRTGTGNSPLHF
J: TRBJ2-1; V: TRBV29-1; D: TRBD2; size: .; DNA: TGCAGCGTTGGGGGGACTAGCGGCTCCTACAATGAGCAGTTCTTC; CDR3: CSVGGTSGSYNEQFF
J: TRBJ2-5; V: TRBV7-8; D: .; size: few; DNA: TGTGCCAGCAGCTTAACGTTTAGCAAGAAGACCCAGTACTTC; CDR3: CASSLTFSKKTQYF
J: TRBJ1-2; V: TRBV6-6; D: TRBD1; size: once; DNA: TGTGCCAGCAGTTACGACAGGGGAAACTATGGCTACACCTTC; CDR3: CASSYDRGNYGYTF
J: TRBJ1-5; V: TRBV27; D: TRBD1; size: .; DNA: TGTGCCAGCAGTCCCATTACAGGGGGCTATCAGCCCCAGCATTTT; CDR3: CASSPITGGYQPQHF
J: TRBJ1-6; V: TRBV28; D: .; size: .; DNA: TGTGCCAGCAGTTTACGAGGTTCACCCCTCCACTTT; CDR3: CASSLRGSPLHF
J: TRBJ1-3; V: TRBV5-1; D: .; size: .; DNA: TGCGCCAGCAGCTTGTCGACTGCGTTCTCTGGAAACACCATATATTTT; CDR3: CASSLSTAFSGNTIYF
J: TRBJ2-2; V: TRBV19; D: TRBD2; size: .; DNA: TGTGCCAGTAAGATAATAGCGGGAGGGCCAAACACCGGGGAGCTGTTTTTT; CDR3: CASKIIAGGPNTGELFF
J: TRBJ2-7; V: TRBV7-8; D: TRBD1; size: .; DNA: TGTGCCAGCAGCCCTCGGACAGGGACCGCCGAGCAGTACTTC; CDR3: CASSPRTGTAEQYF
J: TRBJ1-1; V: TRBV5-1; D: TRBD1; size: .; DNA: TGCGCCAGCAGCTTGGGTATAACAGGGGACACTGAAGCTTTCTTT; CDR3: CASSLGITGDTEAFF
J: TRBJ1-1; V: TRBV4-2; D: .; size: .; DNA: TGTGCCAGCAGCCCAACCGGGACACCGAACACTGAAGCTTTCTTT; CDR3: CASSPTGTPNTEAFF
J: TRBJ1-5; V: TRBV10-3; D: TRBD1; size: .; DNA: TGTGCCATCAGTGGGGACAGTACGGTTAGCAATCAGCCCCAGCATTTT; CDR3: CAISGDSTVSNQPQHF
J: TRBJ2-5; V: TRBV5-1; D: TRBD2; size: .; DNA: TGCGCCAGCAGCTTTACCGGGACTAGCGGCCAAGAGACCCAGTACTTC; CDR3: CASSFTGTSGQETQYF
J: TRBJ1-3; V: TRBV3-1/TRBV3-2; D: TRBD1; size: .; DNA: TGTGCCAGCAGCCCCCGACAGGGTGTCTCTGGAAACACCATATATTTT; CDR3: CASSPRQGVSGNTIYF
J: TRBJ2-7; V: TRBV28; D: TRBD2; size: .; DNA: TGTGCCAGCAGCCTAACCGGGACTATCTTCGAGCAGTACTTC; CDR3: CASSLTGTIFEQYF
J: TRBJ1-6; V: TRBV28; D: TRBD1; size: .; DNA: TGTGCCAGCAGTGAGCGACAGGGTTATAATTCACCCCTCCACTTT; CDR3: CASSERQGYNSPLHF
J: TRBJ2-5; V: TRBV29-1; D: TRBD2; size: .; DNA: TGCAGCGTTGAAGATGGACTAGCGGAAGAGACCCAGTACTTC; CDR3: CSVEDGLAEETQYF
J: TRBJ1-2; V: TRBV28; D: .; size: .; DNA: TGTGCCATTCCACAAGGACTGAATGGCTACACCTTC; CDR3: CAIPQGLNGYTF
J: TRBJ1-1; V: TRBV7-9; D: TRBD1; size: once; DNA: TGTGCCAGCAGCTACGGCGGGACAGGGGGGGCGTCTGAAGCTTTCTTT; CDR3: CASSYGGTGGASEAFF